This T cell receptor (beta chain) was captured in a study of blood T cell repertoires in COVID-19 (dated by TCRdb to 2018 to 2021). Turning to the overall study: Samples from collaborators originated in the United States, Italy and Spain and spanned both the acute and convalescent phases of COVID-19. The prospective study material was composed of cDNA or gDNA derived from T cells, B-cell-depleted T cells, or PBMCs. Subjects who had been exposed to COVID-19, were actively infected with it, or had recovered from it provided the deeply sampled blood TCRbeta repertoires that made up the dataset. The repertoires were released in a freely available public database meant as a resource for research on the immune response to SARS-CoV-2. The samples were drawn from the first 160 participants of the ongoing ImmuneRACE study and from 1,254 subjects provided by 6 global collaborators. Sample metadata almost always included a de-identified subject ID, COVID-19 status, age in years and sex. Where HLA class I and class II types were available, the types were taken from metadata supplied by the sample provider, not from assay-based typing.

Overall study outcomes, separate from this receptor: The quantity of clinical and demographic metadata differed by source and by participant and was supplied without curation.

V drops 6 bases and J drops 5 bases, leaving 11 bases in between. CDR1 and CDR2, looked up from the germline V gene (reference sequence), are MNHEY and SMNVEV. The CDR3 spans 14 residues, from the cysteine through the phenylalanine. Only the CDR3 portion is preserved as DNA: 42 bases, with reading frame beginning at the first base. The immunoSEQ Assay, a bias-controlled multiplex PCR, was used to amplify TCRbeta CDR3 regions from genomic DNA. As for the authors' bioinformatics: The number of nucleated cells in each sample was estimated by amplification of reference gene primers within the assay. Sequence reads were collapsed and filtered to measure the absolute abundance of every unique TCRbeta CDR3 rearrangement. Productive Simpson clonality was computed per sample as the square root of Simpson's diversity index over productive rearrangements. The clones in this table, taken by TCRdb from immuneACCESS, are in-frame only. Not every clone is retained; where verified, under half of the shortfall comes from an unresolved V gene, and the cause of the rest is unknown. D and trimming were read from the DNA, whereas the V and J calls and clone size are those reported in that table. In this sample the table shows about 140,000 clones, about 85% of which occur a single time. In total, the top ten clones hold over 2.5% of the sample.

Whole blood was collected in K2EDTA tubes by collaborating institutions according to the institutions' own protocols. Collaborator samples were shipped for TCRbeta analysis as frozen whole blood, isolated PBMCs, or DNA extracted from either sample type. Concerning this clone itself: It has no known antigen specificity. The sample holds no much larger clone one base away, and base qualities are not on file.

This TCR came from a human donor with acute or convalescent COVID-19. The donor label of this sample is uncertain. The sample comprised peripheral blood. In this chain, TRBV27 is recombined with TRBJ1-6, and the D gene may be TRBD1, 6 bases matching. The CDR3 is CASREGGDNSPLHF. At the DNA level, the sequence is TGTGCCAGCAGGGAAGGGGGGGATAATTCACCCCTCCACTTT.